These 22 T cell receptor beta chains share one sample of origin, sequenced in a study of T cell repertoires in cytomegalovirus infection. TCRdb re-derived calls from the reads in MiXCR, one entry per CDR3 protein. The sample lists 180,000 or so distinct CDR3 sequences; about a sixth were seen once. The material sequenced was CD8+ T cells from PBMCs. The receptors stem from a human donor in good health (CMV status not recorded). Some clones in this sample may be carry-over from other donors' samples.

This clonotype turned up a few times. The CDR3 reads CASSLPGGDEQFF. The DNA of the CDR3 is TGTGCCAGCAGCTTACCCGGGGGCGATGAGCAGTTCTTC. This sequence joins TRBV7-9 and TRBJ2-1; the D gene could be TRBD1 or TRBD2 (6 bases each). Trimming removed 2 bases at V and 8 bases at J, with 10 bases between. Germline V gene data show CDR1 as SEHNR and CDR2 as FQNEAQ (reference sequence). This CDR3 is 13 amino acids long.

The chain is built from TRBV12-3 or TRBV12-4 and TRBJ1-2; D remains ambiguous. The CDR3 length is 13 residues. The V end was cut by 7 bases, the J end by 6 bases, with 15 bases between. Here the CDR3 DNA reads TGTGCCAGCAACACTGAAGGGCGGGATGGCTACACCTTC. It specifies CASNTEGRDGYTF.

The CDR3 DNA is TGTGCCTGGAACCCACTGGGACAGGGAATTAATCAGCCCCAGCATTTT. Its protein is CAWNPLGQGINQPQHF. This rearrangement joins TRBV30 to TRBJ1-5; the match to TRBD1 covers 9 bases. The junction had 11 bases not matched to a gene; V was cut back by 4 bases and J by 4 bases. The CDR3 extends over 16 amino acids. Per the germline V gene, CDR1 is GTSNPN and CDR2 is SVGIG (reference sequence). Together with reference TRBV30 and TRBJ1-5, the CDR3 gives the full variable domain: SQTIHQWPATLVQPVGSPLSLECTVEGTSNPNLYWYRQAAGRGLQLLFYSVGIGQISSEVPQNLSASRPQDRQFILSSKKLLLSDSGFYLCAWNPLGQGINQPQHFGDGTRLSIL.

V is TRBV6-1 and J is TRBJ2-3; no clear D gene. Per germline, CDR1 MNHNS and CDR2 SASEGT. Trimming left V 7 bases short and J 5 bases short, with 4 bases between. This CDR3 has 10 amino acids. CDR3 nucleotide sequence: TGTGCCAGCATAGGAGATACGCAGTATTTT. It yields the protein CASIGDTQYF.

This clonotype was recorded a few times. The rearrangement uses TRBV29-1 and TRBJ1-1; D remains unclear. With 3 bases removed from V and 6 bases from J, the gap between germline ends came to 11 bases. The length of the CDR3 is 12 residues. The V gene's germline CDR1 is SQVTM and CDR2 ANQGSEA. The CDR3 DNA reads TGCAGCGTTGACCATGGTGGTCCTGAAGCTTTCTTT. Its protein product is CSVDHGGPEAFF.

This clonotype has a count of ten or more. The J gene is TRBJ2-4, the V gene TRBV7-2; D perhaps matches TRBD2 (6 bases). The CDR3 spans 14 residues. Trimming took 5 bases from V and 8 from J, leaving 16 bases between them. In germline, CDR1 is SGHTA, CDR2 FQGNSA. Written as DNA, the CDR3 is TGTGCCAGCAGCCACCCGGCCGGGGGTGACATTCAGTACTTC. Translating it yields CASSHPAGGDIQYF.

This clonotype has more than one count but fewer than ten. The chain links TRBV7-9 to TRBJ2-1, with 8 bases matching TRBD1. Germline values: CDR1 SEHNR, CDR2 FQNEAQ (reference sequence). J lost 1 base, V lost 4 bases, and 6 bases had no gene match. The CDR3 is 16 residues long. The CDR3 DNA reads as TGTGCCAGCAGCTCAACAGGGGGATTTTCCTACAATGAGCAGTTCTTC. It encodes CASSSTGGFSYNEQFF.

The sample holds many counts of this clonotype. The chain recombines TRBV6-2 or TRBV6-3 with TRBJ2-1, with TRBD2 matching 9 bases. Trimming at V came to 7 bases and at J to 3 bases, leaving 7 bases not matched to a gene. The CDR3 consists of 15 residues. Germline lookup yields CDR1 MNHEY and CDR2 SVGEGT. The CDR3 reads CASTNKAGGYNEQFF. The CDR3 DNA follows: TGTGCCAGCACTAATAAAGCGGGGGGCTACAATGAGCAGTTCTTC.

V is TRBV12-3 or TRBV12-4 and J is TRBJ2-7, with D perhaps matching TRBD1 (6 bases). The CDR3 has 12 amino acids. V was pared by 6 bases and J by 2 bases, with 8 bases between. As DNA, the CDR3 is TGTGCCAGCAGCTGGGACACCTACGAGCAGTACTTC. Residues: CASSWDTYEQYF.

The chain joins TRBV28 to TRBJ2-7; 12 bases are shared with TRBD2. V was pared by 9 bases and J by 1 base, with 4 bases of the junction left unmatched. The CDR3 has 14 residues. Per the germline V gene, CDR1 is MDHEN and CDR2 is SYDVKM. Here the CDR3 DNA reads TGTGCCAGTGCAGGGACTAGCGGGTCCTACGAGCAGTACTTC. This gives the protein CASAGTSGSYEQYF. Full variable domain (outside the CDR3, taken from reference TRBV28 and TRBJ2-7): DVKVTQSSRYLVKRTGEKVFLECVQDMDHENMFWYRQDPGLGLRLIYFSYDVKMKEKGDIPEGYSVSREKKERFSLILESASTNQTSMYLCASAGTSGSYEQYFGPGTRLTVT.

A word on this clonotype: A much larger clone lies one base from this, so it may be a read error. This sequence joins TRBV7-2 and TRBJ1-5; 8 bases fit TRBD1. Germline assignment: CDR1 SGHTA and CDR2 FQGNSA. This CDR3 has 16 amino acids. The CDR3 nucleotides are TGTGCCAGCAGCTTATGGATCGACAGGGGAAATCAGCCCCAGCCTTTT. Translation: CASSLWIDRGNQPQPF.

The chain is built from TRBV27 and TRBJ2-3; D is unresolved. The V gene's germline CDR1 is MNHEY and CDR2 SMNVEV (reference sequence). This CDR3 has 14 residues. The V end lost 4 bases, the J end lost 0 bases, and 8 bases lay between the germline ends. The chain's CDR3 is CASSSPTSTDTQYF. Here the CDR3 DNA reads TGTGCCAGCAGTTCGCCTACTAGCACAGATACGCAGTATTTT.

V and J are TRBV4-3 and TRBJ1-5; a possible D gene is TRBD1 (5 bases). The CDR3 extends over 19 amino acids. The germline V gene encodes CDR1 LGHNA and CDR2 YSLEER. Trimming shortened V by 0 bases and J by 0 bases, and 18 bases separated the two germline ends. The CDR3 DNA reads TGCGCCAGCAGCCAAGAGTTAGCAGGGTCGGTCCATAGCAATCAGCCCCAGCATTTT. It codes for CASSQELAGSVHSNQPQHF.

J is TRBJ1-1 and V is TRBV7-9, with unresolved D. V gave up 5 bases and J gave up 0 bases, with 13 bases separating them. Germline CDR1 reads SEHNR; CDR2 reads FQNEAQ (reference sequence). The CDR3 runs 15 residues. The CDR3 DNA reads as TGTGCCAGCAGCGCCCCCGCGGGAATGAACACTGAAGCTTTCTTT. Protein product: CASSAPAGMNTEAFF.

This clonotype has a handful of counts. This chain uses TRBV20-1 with TRBJ2-7, with TRBD1 matching over 9 bases. V lost 5 bases and J lost 5; bases outside the gene matches: 10. Germline V lookup: CDR1 DFQATT, CDR2 SNEGSKA (reference sequence). There are 14 residues in the CDR3. The CDR3 region has the DNA TGCAGTGCTTGCAATCGGGACAGGGCACACGAGCAGTACTTC. Its translation: CSACNRDRAHEQYF.

This chain links TRBV4-3 with TRBJ2-7; the match to TRBD1 covers 8 bases. Trimming removed 4 bases from V and 0 bases from J; junction bases left unmatched: 5. Germline V lookup: CDR1 LGHNA, CDR2 YSLEER. The CDR3 is 15 amino acids. CDR3 sequence (DNA): TGCGCCAGCAGCCGTGGACAGGGAAGCTCCTACGAGCAGTACTTC. This sequence encodes CASSRGQGSSYEQYF.

This clonotype was seen many times. The genes are TRBV7-2 and TRBJ1-4; 11 nucleotides align to TRBD1. V was clipped by 5 bases and J by 6 bases; unmatched bases: 5. Germline CDR1 reads SGHTA; CDR2 reads FQGNSA. The CDR3 covers 15 residues. CDR3 DNA sequence: TGTGCCAGCAGCCCCCGGGACAGGGGGGATGAAAAACTGTTTTTT. Amino acid sequence: CASSPRDRGDEKLFF.

This clonotype was picked up a small number of times. V is TRBV28 and J is TRBJ2-7; 7 positions match TRBD1. The V gene's germline CDR1 is MDHEN and CDR2 SYDVKM. V gave up 9 bases and J gave up 7 bases; unmatched junction bases: 21. The CDR3 runs to 16 residues. The CDR3 here is CASSQNEGAPSGEQYF. In nucleotides, the CDR3 is TGTGCCAGTAGCCAGAACGAGGGGGCCCCCTCTGGGGAGCAGTACTTC.

The chain is built from TRBV4-3 and TRBJ2-1; unclear D gene. Germline-derived CDR1 and CDR2 are LGHNA and YSLEER. CDR3 length equals 18 residues. The ends were cut back, 0 bases at V and 0 bases at J, with 15 bases in the middle. The CDR3 coding sequence is TGCGCCAGCAGCCAAGATCCCGGCCAGTGGAGCTCCTACAATGAGCAGTTCTTC. The encoded protein is CASSQDPGQWSSYNEQFF.

This clonotype has at least ten counts. The chain uses TRBV5-1 and TRBJ2-7, with a tentative D call TRBD1 (6 bases). The CDR3 spans 15 residues. The germline CDR1 and CDR2 sequences are SGHRS and YFSETQ. The germline V and J ends were trimmed by 4 bases and 4 bases, with 18 bases remaining between them. DNA for the CDR3: TGCGCCAGCAGCCAGGGGACGGGCGGCGCTTACGAGCAGTACTTC. Translated: CASSQGTGGAYEQYF.

There are a few counts of this clonotype. This chain connects TRBV7-9 to TRBJ1-1, with TRBD1 as a possible D gene (5 bases). CDR1 SEHNR and CDR2 FQNEAQ come from the germline V gene (reference sequence). This CDR3 has 14 residues. V gave up 5 bases and J gave up 3 bases, with 13 bases separating them. The CDR3 coding sequence is TGTGCCAGCAGCGACGGTGGCAGGGACACTGAAGCTTTCTTT. This gives the protein CASSDGGRDTEAFF.

This clonotype appeared many times. The chain recombines TRBV7-2 with TRBJ2-7; 8 bases are shared with TRBD1. CDR3 length equals 15 residues. Germline CDR1 SGHTA, CDR2 FQGNSA. V lost 1 base, J lost 5 bases, and 7 bases stayed unmatched. CDR3 in amino acids: CASSLEWDRRNEQYF. CDR3 nucleotides: TGTGCCAGCAGCTTAGAATGGGACAGGCGCAACGAGCAGTACTTC.